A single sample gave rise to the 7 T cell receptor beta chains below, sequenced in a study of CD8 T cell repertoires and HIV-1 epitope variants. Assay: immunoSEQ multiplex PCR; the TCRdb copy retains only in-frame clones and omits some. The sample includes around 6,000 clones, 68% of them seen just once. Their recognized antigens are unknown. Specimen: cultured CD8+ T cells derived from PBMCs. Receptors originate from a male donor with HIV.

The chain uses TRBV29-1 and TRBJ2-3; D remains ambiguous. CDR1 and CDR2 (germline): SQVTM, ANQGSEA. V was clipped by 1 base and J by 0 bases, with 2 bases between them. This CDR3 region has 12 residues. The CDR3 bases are TGCAGCGTTGAAGCTAGCACAGATACGCAGTATTTT. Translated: CSVEASTDTQYF.

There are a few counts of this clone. In nucleotides, the CDR3 is TGTGCCAGCAGTTTATCCAGCCAAGAGACCCAGTACTTC. This encodes CASSLSSQETQYF. This chain uses TRBV27 with TRBJ2-5; D is uncertain. V was cut by 0 bases and J by 1 base, with 3 bases left in between. The germline V gene encodes CDR1 MNHEY and CDR2 SMNVEV (reference sequence). The CDR3 has 13 residues.

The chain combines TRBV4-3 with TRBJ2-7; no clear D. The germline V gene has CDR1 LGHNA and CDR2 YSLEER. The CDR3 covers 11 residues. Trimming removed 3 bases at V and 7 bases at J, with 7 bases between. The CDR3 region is CASSHPGEQYF. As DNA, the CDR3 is TGCGCCAGCAGCCATCCCGGGGAGCAGTACTTC.

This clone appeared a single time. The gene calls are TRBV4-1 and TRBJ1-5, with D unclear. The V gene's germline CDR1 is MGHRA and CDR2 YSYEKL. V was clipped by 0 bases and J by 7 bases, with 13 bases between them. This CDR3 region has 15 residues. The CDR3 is CASSQDSRGGQPQHF. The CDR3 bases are TGCGCCAGCAGCCAAGATTCTCGGGGTGGACAGCCCCAGCATTTT.

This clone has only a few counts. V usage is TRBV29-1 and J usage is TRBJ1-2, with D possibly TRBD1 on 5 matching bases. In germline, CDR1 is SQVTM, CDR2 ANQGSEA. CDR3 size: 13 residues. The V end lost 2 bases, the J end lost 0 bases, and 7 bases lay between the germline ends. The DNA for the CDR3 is TGCAGCGTTGAAATGGGACCTAACTATGGCTACACCTTC. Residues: CSVEMGPNYGYTF.

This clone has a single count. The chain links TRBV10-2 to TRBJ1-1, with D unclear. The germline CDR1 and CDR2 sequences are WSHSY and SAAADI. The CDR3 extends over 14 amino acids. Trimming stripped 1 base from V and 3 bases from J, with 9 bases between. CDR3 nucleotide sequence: TGCGCCAGCAGTGAGTTGGAACTTTACACTGAAGCTTTCTTT. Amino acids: CASSELELYTEAFF.

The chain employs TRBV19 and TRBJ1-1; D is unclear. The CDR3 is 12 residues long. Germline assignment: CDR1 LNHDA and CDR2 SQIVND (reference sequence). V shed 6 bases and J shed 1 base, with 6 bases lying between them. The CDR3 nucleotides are TGTGCCAGTAGGATCGGGAACACTGAAGCTTTCTTT. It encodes CASRIGNTEAFF. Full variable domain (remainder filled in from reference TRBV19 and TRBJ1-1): DGGITQSPKYLFRKEGQNVTLSCEQNLNHDAMYWYRQDPGQGLRLIYYSQIVNDFQKGDIAEGYSVSREKKESFPLTVTSAQKNPTAFYLCASRIGNTEAFFGQGTRLTVV.